Following are 10 T cell receptor beta chains from one sample sequenced in a study of identical twins. One entry per CDR3 protein, called by TCRdb with MiXCR from the 5' RACE reads. This table has roughly 490,000 distinct CDR3 sequences, more than 13% appearing once. These sequences were also reported in another study, on yellow fever vaccine responses in identical twins.

Specimen: CD4+ T cells sorted from blood. These receptors were collected from a woman aged 18-29 years in good health.

This clonotype showed up just a few times. The chain couples TRBV5-1 to TRBJ2-3; D gene ambiguous. CDR3 length equals 14 residues. The germline V gene encodes CDR1 SGHRS and CDR2 YFSETQ. V lost 1 base, J lost 6 bases, and 12 bases lay in between. As DNA, the CDR3 is TGCGCCAGCAGCTTGATTGGTTCCGGGGATACGCAGTATTTT. Its translation is CASSLIGSGDTQYF.

The J gene is TRBJ2-3, the V gene TRBV4-3; D not resolved. Germline V gives CDR1 LGHNA, CDR2 YSLEER. The CDR3 totals 14 residues. The V and J ends lost 4 bases and 2 bases respectively, with 10 bases between them. The chain's CDR3 is CASSPLPYTDTQYF. As DNA, the CDR3 is TGCGCCAGCAGCCCCCTCCCATACACAGATACGCAGTATTTT.

The chain uses TRBV27 and TRBJ1-1, with D possibly TRBD1 on 5 matching bases. Germline V gene lookup returns CDR1 MNHEY and CDR2 SMNVEV (reference sequence). V was shortened by 4 bases and J by 3 bases, with 12 bases between the two germline ends. The CDR3 sequence is 14 residues long. The DNA of the CDR3 is TGTGCCAGCAGTTCCGGGACGTACGACACTGAAGCTTTCTTT. Its protein is CASSSGTYDTEAFF.

This clonotype appeared many times. The chain uses TRBV20-1 and TRBJ2-1, with D perhaps TRBD2 (6 bases). The CDR3 runs to 16 residues. Between the trimmed V and J ends, which lost 0 bases and 3 bases, there was a span of 15 bases. Germline CDR1 is DFQATT and CDR2 is SNEGSKA (reference sequence). The CDR3 nucleotides read TGCAGTGCTAGAGAGCCAAGAGCGGGCAACTACAATGAGCAGTTCTTC. Translation gives CSAREPRAGNYNEQFF.

This clonotype was found a few times. V usage is TRBV27 and J usage is TRBJ1-5, with 7 positions matching TRBD1. Germline lookup yields CDR1 MNHEY and CDR2 SMNVEV (reference sequence). V lost 5 bases and J lost 5; bases outside the gene matches: 9. This CDR3 contains 15 residues. The CDR3 DNA reads TGTGCCAGCAGTAAACAGGGGAGGAGGGATCAGCCCCAGCATTTT. This sequence encodes CASSKQGRRDQPQHF.

The V and J genes are TRBV29-1 and TRBJ2-2; 7 bases map to TRBD1. Losses at the gene ends were 6 bases for V and 5 bases for J; bases not matched to a gene: 6. Germline CDR1 reads SQVTM; CDR2 reads ANQGSEA. The length of the CDR3 is 13 residues. The CDR3 DNA follows: TGCAGCGTCCAGGGGACAGCTACCGGGGAGCTGTTTTTT. It codes for CSVQGTATGELFF.

This clonotype was found once. This chain connects TRBV7-2 to TRBJ2-7; D uncertain. This CDR3 has 13 amino acids. Looked up from germline, CDR1 is SGHTA and CDR2 is FQGNSA. Trimming left V 0 bases short and J 4 bases short, with 7 bases between. CDR3 sequence (DNA): TGTGCCAGCAGCTTAGCTATTCTATACGAGCAGTACTTC. Protein product: CASSLAILYEQYF.

The chain uses TRBV18 and TRBJ2-6; 10 nucleotides match TRBD1. The CDR3 sequence is 19 residues long. Germline V lookup: CDR1 KGHSH, CDR2 LQKENI. The trim removed 5 bases at V and 0 bases at J, leaving 10 bases unmatched. The CDR3 sequence: CASSRSAGQGGSGANVLTF. In DNA, the CDR3 is TGTGCCAGCTCAAGGTCCGCCGGACAGGGGGGCTCTGGGGCCAACGTCCTGACTTTC.

A few counts support this clonotype. The rearrangement links TRBV20-1 to TRBJ1-2; maybe TRBD1 (6 bases). This CDR3 spans 11 amino acids. V lost 5 bases to trimming and J lost 8 bases, with 12 bases between them. CDR1 DFQATT and CDR2 SNEGSKA come from the germline V gene (reference sequence). The CDR3 DNA reads TGCAGTGCTGCTGGGGGCTTGGGCTACACCTTC. It codes for CSAAGGLGYTF.

In this sample, this clonotype turned up a few times. The rearrangement links TRBV3-1 to TRBJ2-6; D is ambiguous. Germline values: CDR1 LGHDT, CDR2 YNNKEL (reference sequence). The CDR3 consists of 16 residues. Trimming stripped 4 bases from V and 0 bases from J, with 10 bases between. The CDR3 bases are TGTGCCAGCAGCCCGTACGCACCCTCTGGGGCCAACGTCCTGACTTTC. Translated, it gives CASSPYAPSGANVLTF.